This entry lists 14 T cell receptor beta chains sequenced from one sample in a study of radiation and T cells in renal cell carcinoma. Profiling relied on immunoSEQ multiplex PCR, and the TCRdb table lists in-frame clones only, not all of them. The table has some 15,000 clones, approximately 53% seen once. Treatment noted: 15 Gy SBRT to primary tumor, nephrectomy 4 weeks later. The input for sequencing was tumor tissue, taken from a patient whose treatment included radiotherapy and nephrectomy. Receptor source: a woman in her sixties with renal cell carcinoma.

This clone turned up a few times. The chain recombines TRBV13 with TRBJ2-7; 11 positions agree with TRBD2. The CDR3 contains 14 residues. Germline V CDR1 and CDR2: PRHDT, FYEKMQ (reference sequence). The trim removed 3 bases at V and 3 bases at J, leaving 1 base unmatched. CDR3: CASSFLAGGYEQYF. CDR3 coding DNA: TGTGCCAGCAGCTTCCTAGCGGGGGGCTACGAGCAGTACTTC.

The J gene is TRBJ2-7, the V gene TRBV11-3; possible D gene TRBD1, 5 bases. CDR3 length: 13 amino acids. V was cut by 0 bases and J by 6 bases, with 9 bases left in between. Looked up from germline, CDR1 is SGHNT and CDR2 is YENEEA. CDR3 loop: CASSLEQGSEQYF. CDR3 sequence (DNA): TGTGCCAGCAGCTTAGAGCAGGGTAGCGAGCAGTACTTC.

This clone was seen just once. V gene TRBV13 combines with J gene TRBJ1-1; D might be TRBD1 (5 bases). Trimming removed 9 bases at V and 7 bases at J, with 21 bases between. The CDR3 runs 14 residues. Per the germline V gene, CDR1 is PRHDT and CDR2 is FYEKMQ (reference sequence). The CDR3 region is CASKGRDHSFEAFF. CDR3 DNA: TGTGCCAGTAAAGGCCGGGACCATAGCTTTGAAGCTTTCTTT.

This clone was seen a handful of times. This sequence joins TRBV4-1 and TRBJ1-6; D not resolved. The CDR3 runs 13 residues. Germline V gene data show CDR1 as MGHRA and CDR2 as YSYEKL. Trimming left V 1 base short and J 7 bases short, with 5 bases between. CDR3 bases: TGCGCCAGCAGCCAAGGATGGAATTCACCCCTCCACTTT. Translation gives CASSQGWNSPLHF.

This chain links TRBV18 with TRBJ2-1; D is possibly TRBD2 (6 bases). Germline V gene data show CDR1 as KGHSH and CDR2 as LQKENI. V dropped 2 bases and J dropped 4 bases, with 15 bases sitting between them. This CDR3 comprises 16 residues. CDR3 nucleotide sequence: TGTGCCAGCTCACCATCCCGGGACTTGGGTTACAATGAGCAGTTCTTC. Translated, it gives CASSPSRDLGYNEQFF.

The rearrangement links TRBV5-5 to TRBJ2-4; 8 bases are shared with TRBD1. The CDR3 covers 16 residues. Per the germline V gene, CDR1 is SGHKS and CDR2 is YYEKEE (reference sequence). The V gene end was trimmed by 2 bases and the J gene end by 6 bases; junction bases not matched to a gene: 10. CDR3 loop: CASSFGQGQARNIQYF. The CDR3 DNA reads TGTGCCAGCAGCTTCGGACAGGGCCAAGCCCGAAACATTCAGTACTTC. The variable domain in full, completed from reference TRBV5-5 and TRBJ2-4, reads DAGVTQSPTHLIKTRGQQVTLRCSPISGHKSVSWYQQVLGQGPQFIFQYYEKEERGRGNFPDRFSARQFPNYSSELNVNALLLGDSALYLCASSFGQGQARNIQYFGAGTRLSVL.

The CDR3 DNA sequence: TGTGCCAGCAGCTCCCCGGGGTTAGCGTACACCTTC. Translating it yields CASSSPGLAYTF. The gene calls are TRBV7-3 and TRBJ1-2; D call uncertain. V was pared by 4 bases and J by 11 bases, with 14 bases between. This CDR3 comprises 12 residues. The germline CDR1 and CDR2 sequences are SGHTA and FQGTGA.

The chain couples TRBV19 to TRBJ2-1, with D possibly matching TRBD1 (6 bases). V lost 3 bases and J lost 8, with 17 bases in between. CDR3 size: 15 residues. Germline assignment: CDR1 LNHDA and CDR2 SQIVND (reference sequence). The CDR3 is CASSMSTGWGDEQFF. The CDR3 DNA is TGTGCCAGTAGTATGAGTACAGGGTGGGGCGATGAGCAGTTCTTC.

The sample holds a few counts of this clone. The CDR3 reads CASSYTRNTEAFF. CDR3 sequence (DNA): TGTGCCAGCAGTTACACAAGGAACACTGAAGCTTTCTTT. The chain couples TRBV6-6 to TRBJ1-1; no firm D call. This CDR3 has 13 amino acids. V lost 2 bases to trimming and J lost 1 base, with 5 bases between them. Germline V CDR1 and CDR2: MNHNY, SVGAGI (reference sequence).

This clone has only a few counts. This chain connects TRBV10-3 to TRBJ2-1; D not resolved. Between the trimmed V and J ends, which lost 3 bases and 6 bases, there was a span of 6 bases. Germline values: CDR1 ENHRY, CDR2 SYGVKD. There are 12 residues in the CDR3. CDR3 sequence (DNA): TGTGCCATCAGTGAACTGAGCAATGAGCAGTTCTTC. This gives the protein CAISELSNEQFF.

V is TRBV7-6 and J is TRBJ1-1; tentatively, D is TRBD1 (5 bases). The CDR3 consists of 16 residues. Germline values: CDR1 SGHVS, CDR2 FNYEAQ. V lost 2 bases and J lost 2, with 15 bases in between. CDR3 amino acids: CASSLYSRQGNTEAFF. The CDR3 nucleotides are TGTGCCAGCAGCTTATATTCCCGGCAGGGCAACACTGAAGCTTTCTTT.

The CDR3 DNA follows: TGTGCCAGCAGCTTAGGAACGGTGGCTTCACGAGGCTACACCTTC. Its translation is CASSLGTVASRGYTF. The chain joins TRBV13 to TRBJ1-2; no firm D call. Per the germline V gene, CDR1 is PRHDT and CDR2 is FYEKMQ (reference sequence). Trimming shortened V by 0 bases and J by 8 bases, and 16 bases separated the two germline ends. This CDR3 has 15 residues.

This clone appeared a few times. The rearrangement joins TRBV5-4 to TRBJ2-2; D remains unclear. V shed 0 bases and J shed 5 bases, with 5 bases lying between them. The V gene's germline CDR1 is SGHNT and CDR2 YYREEE (reference sequence). This CDR3 region has 13 residues. DNA for the CDR3: TGTGCCAGCAGCTTGGCTGGGACCGGGGAGCTGTTTTTT. This translates into CASSLAGTGELFF.

The V call is TRBV28, the J call TRBJ1-1; 8 nucleotides line up with TRBD1. The CDR3 consists of 15 residues. After removal of 7 bases from V and 1 base from J, the junction contained 8 bases not matched to a gene. From germline, CDR1 is MDHEN and CDR2 SYDVKM. In DNA form, the CDR3 reads TGTGCCAGCAACCCCGACAGGGGTAAGAACACTGAAGCTTTCTTT. Protein product: CASNPDRGKNTEAFF.